This T cell receptor beta chain was recovered during a study of T cells in Graves' hyperthyroidism and ophthalmopathy. The study's findings and limits: In the analysis, a 13 V-J model separated ophthalmopathy from stable hyperthyroidism.

Used for diagnoses were clinical symptoms, serum thyroxine and TRAb, thyroid ultrasound and orbital computed tomography. There were TCR beta CDR3 regions amplified from RNA transcripts. During a first-round RT-PCR of the TCR CDR3, the HTBI primer set was used. TCRdb reprocessed the multiplex PCR reads with MiXCR, giving one entry per CDR3 protein. The table has 550,000 to 700,000 distinct CDR3 sequences, around 45% seen once. The CDR3 has 16 residues. CDR1 and CDR2 (germline): SGHRS, YFSETQ. As concerns this clonotype: Its cognate antigen is unknown. The junction departs from the called germline gene at one end, perhaps through a read error.

The V and J genes are TRBV5-1 and TRBJ1-5, with TRBD1 matching over 8 bases. Sequencing was performed on peripheral blood or thyroid tissue (not recorded which). The sequence was obtained from an adult woman with Graves' disease, either hyperthyroidism or ophthalmopathy (not recorded which). The DNA of the CDR3 is TGCGCCAGCAGCCCTATTGGACAGGGAAGCAATCGGCCCCGGCATTTT. Residues: CASSPIGQGSNRPRHF.